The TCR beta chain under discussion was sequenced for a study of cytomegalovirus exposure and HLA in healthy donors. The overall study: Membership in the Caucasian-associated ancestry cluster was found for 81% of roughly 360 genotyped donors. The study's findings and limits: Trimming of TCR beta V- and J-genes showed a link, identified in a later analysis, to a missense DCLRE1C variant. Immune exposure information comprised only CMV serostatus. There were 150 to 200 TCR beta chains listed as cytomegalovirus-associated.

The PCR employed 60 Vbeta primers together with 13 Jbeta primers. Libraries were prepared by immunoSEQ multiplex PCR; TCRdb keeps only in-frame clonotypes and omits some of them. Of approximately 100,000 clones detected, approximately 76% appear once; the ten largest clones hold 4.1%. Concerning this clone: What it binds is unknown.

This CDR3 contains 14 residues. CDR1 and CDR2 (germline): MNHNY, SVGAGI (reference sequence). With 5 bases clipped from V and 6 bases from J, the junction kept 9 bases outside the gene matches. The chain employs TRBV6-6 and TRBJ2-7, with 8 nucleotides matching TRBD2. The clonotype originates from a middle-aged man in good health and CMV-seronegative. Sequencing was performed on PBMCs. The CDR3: CASSRRGGSGEQYV. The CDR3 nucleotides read TGTGCCAGCAGTCGACGGGGGGGGAGTGGCGAGCAGTACGTC.